Sequencing of this T cell receptor beta chain was carried out in a study of T cells in Graves' hyperthyroidism and ophthalmopathy. At least ten counts were recorded for this clonotype. What it recognizes is unknown. Whole-study findings and limits: The blood repertoire included most of the expanded thyroid clonotypes above 0.001.

TCR beta CDR3 sequences were amplified from RNA transcripts. When the TCR CDR3 underwent first-round RT-PCR, the HTBI primer set was used. TCRdb independently ran MiXCR on the multiplex PCR reads; one entry per CDR3 protein. The repertoire has about 640,000 distinct CDR3 sequences, about 15% of them found once; the top ten carry around 13%. Diagnoses rested on clinical symptoms, serum thyroxine and TRAb, thyroid ultrasound and orbital computed tomography. The TCR was taken from a woman in her fifties or sixties with Graves' ophthalmopathy. Material for sequencing was blood.

The CDR3 DNA reads as TGCGCCAGCAGCCCCAGACTAGCGGGAGGGCCCATCAATGAGCAGTTCTTC. Translating gives CASSPRLAGGPINEQFF. The chain is built from TRBV5-1 and TRBJ2-1; TRBD2 agrees at 14 bases. This CDR3 is 17 amino acids long. J was trimmed by 6 bases and V by 4 bases; bases with no gene match: 9. Per the germline V gene, CDR1 is SGHRS and CDR2 is YFSETQ.